This T cell receptor beta chain came from a study of naive and memory T cell subsets. Study-level points and caveats: Each distinct alpha or beta sequence counts as one clonotype. There was no ground truth to check naive and memory subset results.

The CDR3 consists of 15 residues. The germline gives CDR1 SEHNR, CDR2 FQNEAQ (reference sequence). The ends were cut back, 1 base at V and 0 bases at J, with 7 bases in the middle. CD8 T cells were positively selected from what remained after CD4 positive selection. Cells stained for CD3, CD4, CD8, CD45RA and CD27 were sorted into four subsets. The beta constant-region primer was an equimolar mix of two oligonucleotides covering TRBC1 and TRBC2. Four rounds of PCR amplified the ligated cDNA using nested alpha and beta constant-region primers plus SP2. Each CDR3 protein is one row after TCRdb ran MiXCR on the UMI-ligation and nested PCR reads. The profile covers just over 80,000 distinct CDR3 sequences, with roughly 9.3% appearing a single time and less than 1.5% taken by the ten largest. This clonotype was detected only a few times. Antigen: not known.

The V gene is TRBV7-9, the J gene TRBJ1-3; D not certain. The sequenced sample was naive CD8+ T cells from blood. The receptor was derived from a human donor in good health. The DNA of the CDR3 is TGTGCCAGCAGCTTAGGGCCGAGCTCTGGAAACACCATATATTTT. Its protein product is CASSLGPSSGNTIYF. Drawing the rest from reference TRBV7-9 and TRBJ1-3, the complete variable domain is DTGVSQNPRHKITKRGQNVTFRCDPISEHNRLYWYRQTLGQGPEFLTYFQNEAQLEKSRLLSDRFSAERPKGSFSTLEIQRTEQGDSAMYLCASSLGPSSGNTIYFGEGSWLTVV.